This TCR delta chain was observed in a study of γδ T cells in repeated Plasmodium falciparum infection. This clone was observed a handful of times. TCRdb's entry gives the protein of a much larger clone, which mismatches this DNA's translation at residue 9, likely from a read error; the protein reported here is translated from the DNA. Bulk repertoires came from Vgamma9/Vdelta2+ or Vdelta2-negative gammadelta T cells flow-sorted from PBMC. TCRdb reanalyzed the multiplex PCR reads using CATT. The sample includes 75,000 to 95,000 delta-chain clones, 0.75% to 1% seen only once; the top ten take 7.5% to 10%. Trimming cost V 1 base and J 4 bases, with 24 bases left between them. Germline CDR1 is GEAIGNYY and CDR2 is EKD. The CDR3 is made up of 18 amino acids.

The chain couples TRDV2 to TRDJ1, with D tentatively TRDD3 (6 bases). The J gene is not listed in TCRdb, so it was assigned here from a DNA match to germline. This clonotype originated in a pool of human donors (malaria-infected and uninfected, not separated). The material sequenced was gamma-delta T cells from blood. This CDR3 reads CACDTTTTRGCLNDKLIF. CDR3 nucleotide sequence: TGTGCCTGTGACACAACAACCACTAGGGGATGCTTAAACGATAAACTCATCTTT.